These 27 T cell receptor beta chains share one sample of origin, sequenced in a study of OX40 agonist ivuxolimab in advanced cancers. Library construction relied on the immunoSEQ multiplex PCR assay. Not all clones reach the TCRdb copy of this immuneACCESS table, which keeps in-frame sequences only. Checked studies attribute under half of the gap to unresolved V genes and leave the rest unexplained. A total of around 70,000 clones appear in this sample, around nine tenths of them only once. The top ten clones comprise approximately 6% of the sample. Source: CD4+ or CD8+ T cells sorted from blood, taken in a trial of the OX40 agonist ivuxolimab. Source of these receptors: an adult with an advanced solid tumor such as melanoma, head and neck, liver or kidney cancer.

This chain links TRBV28 with TRBJ1-5; D remains ambiguous. V was trimmed by 5 bases and J by 3 bases, leaving 11 bases between them. The CDR3 has 14 residues. The germline V gene encodes CDR1 MDHEN and CDR2 SYDVKM. This CDR3 reads CASSQSRYNQPQHF. The CDR3 coding sequence is TGTGCCAGCAGTCAATCCAGATACAATCAGCCCCAGCATTTT.

This rearrangement joins TRBV7-9 to TRBJ1-4; tentatively, D is TRBD1 (5 bases). V was pared by 3 bases and J by 10 bases, with 15 bases between. Germline-derived CDR1 and CDR2 are SEHNR and FQNEAQ (reference sequence). This CDR3 is built from 14 residues. The CDR3: CASSLEGYTVKLFF. CDR3 nucleotides: TGTGCCAGCAGCTTGGAGGGGTACACGGTAAAACTGTTTTTT.

This chain joins TRBV9 and TRBJ2-1, with TRBD2 matching over 7 bases. In germline, CDR1 is SGDLS, CDR2 YYNGEE. J lost 4 bases, V lost 3 bases, and 7 bases had no gene match. The CDR3 covers 15 residues. CDR3 protein: CASSARDGGYNEQFF. The CDR3 coding sequence is TGTGCCAGCAGCGCCCGGGACGGGGGGTACAATGAGCAGTTCTTC. Drawing the rest from reference TRBV9 and TRBJ2-1, the complete variable domain is DSGVTQTPKHLITATGQRVTLRCSPRSGDLSVYWYQQSLDQGLQFLIQYYNGEERAKGNILERFSAQQFPDLHSELNLSSLELGDSALYFCASSARDGGYNEQFFGPGTRLTVL.

This clone was counted only a few times. J is TRBJ1-5 and V is TRBV7-9; unclear D gene. Trimming cost V 0 bases and J 7 bases, with 4 bases left between them. Germline V gene lookup returns CDR1 SEHNR and CDR2 FQNEAQ (reference sequence). This CDR3 spans 12 amino acids. In DNA, the CDR3 is TGTGCCAGCAGCTTAGCCGGCCAGCCCCAGCATTTT. Translating it yields CASSLAGQPQHF. The full variable domain, completed using reference TRBV7-9 and TRBJ1-5, is DTGVSQNPRHKITKRGQNVTFRCDPISEHNRLYWYRQTLGQGPEFLTYFQNEAQLEKSRLLSDRFSAERPKGSFSTLEIQRTEQGDSAMYLCASSLAGQPQHFGDGTRLSIL.

A remark on this clone: No DNA is shown, since the ends of the CDR3 on it are uncertain; the CDR3 is the one TCRdb lists. The chain recombines TRBV6-4 with TRBJ1-4. Per germline, CDR1 MRHNA and CDR2 SNTAGT. The CDR3 has 16 residues if both end residues are counted. The CDR3 loop reads CASKPDPLHFGEKLFF.

This rearrangement joins TRBV29-1 to TRBJ2-5; TRBD2 is a possible D gene (5 bases). The germline CDR1 and CDR2 sequences are SQVTM and ANQGSEA. The V end lost 5 bases, the J end lost 5 bases, and 12 bases lay between the germline ends. The CDR3 covers 12 residues. The CDR3 is CSVYTTGETQYF. CDR3 nucleotides: TGCAGCGTTTACACAACGGGGGAGACCCAGTACTTC.

The chain combines TRBV27 with TRBJ1-5; D remains ambiguous. The CDR3 runs 15 residues. Trimming took off 2 bases at V and 2 bases at J, with 10 bases between the two ends. From germline, CDR1 is MNHEY and CDR2 SMNVEV (reference sequence). CDR3 sequence: CASSLGAWGNQPQHF. The DNA of the CDR3 is TGTGCCAGCAGTTTAGGAGCGTGGGGCAATCAGCCCCAGCATTTT.

This chain's CDR3 is CASSQGTGDGELFF. The CDR3 DNA reads TGCGCCAGCAGCCAAGGGACAGGTGACGGGGAGCTGTTTTTT. The chain employs TRBV4-1 and TRBJ2-2; 7 bases align to TRBD1. Trimming removed 1 base from V and 7 bases from J; junction bases left unmatched: 3. The CDR3 contains 14 residues. The germline gives CDR1 MGHRA, CDR2 YSYEKL.

V usage is TRBV27 and J usage is TRBJ2-5; TRBD2 aligns across 7 bases. V gave up 1 base and J gave up 4 bases; unmatched junction bases: 6. The CDR3 has 15 residues. Germline loops: CDR1 MNHEY, CDR2 SMNVEV (reference sequence). The chain's CDR3 is CASSLYGERGETQYF. In DNA form, the CDR3 reads TGTGCCAGCAGTTTATATGGGGAGCGGGGAGAGACCCAGTACTTC.

The chain combines TRBV7-9 with TRBJ1-4; a possible D gene is TRBD1 (5 bases). Trimming removed 5 bases from V and 6 bases from J, with 19 bases in between. CDR1 and CDR2 from the germline V gene are SEHNR and FQNEAQ (reference sequence). This CDR3 region has 16 residues. The CDR3 here is CASSPPARQGDEKLFF. DNA of the CDR3: TGTGCCAGCAGCCCGCCCGCGAGGCAAGGGGATGAAAAACTGTTTTTT.

This clone has a single count. The rearrangement joins TRBV5-5 to TRBJ1-1, with TRBD1 identical over 7 bases. Trimming took 7 bases from V and 5 from J; bases not matched to a gene: 11. The CDR3 runs 14 residues. Germline loops: CDR1 SGHKS, CDR2 YYEKEE (reference sequence). CDR3 sequence reads: CASLMTGLKTEAFF. CDR3 DNA sequence: TGTGCCAGCCTCATGACAGGGTTAAAGACTGAAGCTTTCTTT.

The chain carries TRBV7-3 and TRBJ1-1; 11 bases agree with TRBD1. In germline, CDR1 is SGHTA, CDR2 FQGTGA. Trimming cost V 5 bases and J 4 bases; bases outside gene matches: 3. This CDR3 has 14 residues. The CDR3 region is CASSHGTGGTEAFF. In nucleotides, the CDR3 is TGTGCCAGCAGCCACGGGACAGGGGGCACTGAAGCTTTCTTT. The entire variable domain, with the rest obtained from reference TRBV7-3 and TRBJ1-1, is as follows: GAGVSQTPSNKVTEKGKYVELRCDPISGHTALYWYRQSLGQGPEFLIYFQGTGAADDSGLPNDRFFAVRPEGSVSTLKIQRTERGDSAVYLCASSHGTGGTEAFFGQGTRLTVV.

The V gene is TRBV13, the J gene TRBJ2-7; unclear D gene. Germline CDR1 reads PRHDT; CDR2 reads FYEKMQ (reference sequence). This CDR3 comprises 12 residues. Trimming pared 5 bases from V and 3 bases from J, leaving 8 bases between. The CDR3 sequence is CASSLTRYEQYF. CDR3 nucleotides: TGTGCCAGCAGCCTAACACGCTACGAGCAGTACTTC.

The genes are TRBV28 and TRBJ2-2, with D unresolved. V was cut by 4 bases and J by 5 bases, with 8 bases left in between. There are 13 residues in the CDR3. CDR1 and CDR2 (germline): MDHEN, SYDVKM. CDR3 sequence reads: CASSSRETGELFF. The DNA for the CDR3 is TGTGCCAGCAGTTCCCGAGAAACCGGGGAGCTGTTTTTT.

Only one count was recorded for this clone. This chain connects TRBV10-3 to TRBJ1-1, with D unclear. Trimming removed 4 bases from V and 5 bases from J, with 11 bases in between. Germline V CDR1 and CDR2: ENHRY, SYGVKD. There are 13 residues in the CDR3. The DNA for the CDR3 is TGTGCCATCAGTGTCAGTGACGCTACTGAAGCTTTCTTT. Residues: CAISVSDATEAFF.

The chain has TRBV7-8 and TRBJ1-5; a possible D gene is TRBD1 (6 bases). Trimming pared 5 bases from V and 0 bases from J, leaving 11 bases between. This CDR3 region has 15 residues. The germline gives CDR1 SGHVS, CDR2 FQNEAQ. In DNA form, the CDR3 reads TGTGCCAGCAGCCTCTTACAGGGTAGCAATCAGCCCCAGCATTTT. It encodes CASSLLQGSNQPQHF.

The V call is TRBV4-3, the J call TRBJ2-7; perhaps TRBD2 as D (5 bases). CDR1 LGHNA and CDR2 YSLEER come from the germline V gene. There are 15 residues in the CDR3. V was clipped by 0 bases and J by 0 bases, with 9 bases between them. CDR3 residues: CASSQDGKSSYEQYF. The CDR3 coding sequence is TGCGCCAGCAGCCAAGACGGGAAAAGCTCCTACGAGCAGTACTTC.

In the case of this clone: Other DNA sequences of this sample code for an identical CDR3. The gene calls are TRBV9 and TRBJ2-1; D is uncertain. Germline V gives CDR1 SGDLS, CDR2 YYNGEE. The CDR3 is 12 residues long. The ends were cut back, 2 bases at V and 5 bases at J, with 5 bases in the middle. This CDR3 reads CASSVSDNEQFF. DNA for the CDR3: TGTGCCAGCAGCGTCTCTGACAATGAGCAGTTCTTC.

V and J are TRBV11-2 and TRBJ2-5, with 8 positions matching TRBD1. CDR1 is SGHAT, CDR2 FQNNGV, per germline. V trimming: 5 bases; J trimming: 3 bases; junction bases outside the gene matches: 14. The CDR3 extends over 17 amino acids. The CDR3 here is CASSRHSRGRREETQYF. DNA of the CDR3: TGTGCCAGCAGCAGACACAGCAGGGGGCGCCGGGAAGAGACCCAGTACTTC.

The V call is TRBV4-1, the J call TRBJ2-6; tentative D call: TRBD2 (5 bases). In germline, CDR1 is MGHRA, CDR2 YSYEKL. The CDR3 sequence is 15 residues long. Trimming removed 3 bases from V and 2 bases from J, with 8 bases in between. The CDR3 loop is CASSHSEAGANVLTF. The CDR3 DNA reads as TGCGCCAGCAGCCATTCGGAGGCTGGGGCCAACGTCCTGACTTTC.

The genes are TRBV5-6 and TRBJ1-2; D gene uncertain. This CDR3 spans 11 amino acids. Germline CDR1 reads SGHDT; CDR2 reads YYEEEE. The ends were cut back, 2 bases at V and 8 bases at J, with 7 bases in the middle. CDR3 residues: CASSFNLGYTF. Here the CDR3 DNA reads TGTGCCAGCAGCTTTAACCTAGGCTACACCTTC.

V gene TRBV6-5 combines with J gene TRBJ1-2; a possible D gene is TRBD1 (5 bases). Germline V gives CDR1 MNHEY, CDR2 SVGAGI. The CDR3 consists of 13 residues. Deletions cut 2 bases from V and 4 bases from J, with 8 bases between. CDR3: CASSYRQGYGYTF. In DNA, the CDR3 is TGTGCCAGCAGTTACAGGCAGGGCTATGGCTACACCTTC.

DNA for the CDR3: TGTGCCAGCAGCCCTTACGGGGCCGCAAACACTGAAGCTTTCTTT. Translation: CASSPYGAANTEAFF. The J gene is TRBJ1-1, the V gene TRBV9, with a possible D match to TRBD1 (5 bases). Per the germline V gene, CDR1 is SGDLS and CDR2 is YYNGEE. The CDR3 runs to 15 residues. V was clipped by 4 bases and J by 2 bases, with 15 bases between them.

The V call is TRBV7-6, the J call TRBJ1-1, with a tentative D call TRBD1 (5 bases). V lost 4 bases and J lost 8, with 14 bases in between. CDR1 and CDR2 (germline): SGHVS, FNYEAQ. The CDR3 runs to 13 residues. CDR3 region: CASSSGPGEEAFF. The CDR3 nucleotides are TGTGCCAGCAGCTCGGGGCCGGGGGAGGAAGCTTTCTTT.

The chain joins TRBV10-3 to TRBJ2-7; TRBD2 matches at 8 bases. The J segment lost 1 base and the V segment lost 2 bases, leaving 7 bases of the junction unmatched. CDR3 length equals 16 residues. Looked up from germline, CDR1 is ENHRY and CDR2 is SYGVKD. Here the CDR3 reads CAISERQRGPSYEQYF. In DNA form, the CDR3 reads TGTGCCATCAGTGAGAGGCAGCGGGGGCCTTCCTACGAGCAGTACTTC.

The chain is built from TRBV28 and TRBJ1-5; the D is unclear. Germline-derived CDR1 and CDR2 are MDHEN and SYDVKM. CDR3 size: 15 residues. V was shortened by 3 bases and J by 9 bases, with 18 bases between the two germline ends. For the CDR3, the DNA is TGTGCCAGCAGTTTCCTGGCGCAGCCTAAGGGGCCCCAGCATTTT. This encodes CASSFLAQPKGPQHF.

The chain joins TRBV2 to TRBJ2-3, with TRBD2 matching 11 bases. Germline V gene lookup returns CDR1 SNHLY and CDR2 FYNNEI. The V and J ends lost 3 bases and 3 bases, in that order; junction bases with no gene match: 5. The CDR3 loop spans 16 amino acids. In nucleotides, the CDR3 is TGTGCCAGCAGTGACGAAACTAGCGGGAGAACAGATACGCAGTATTTT. It encodes CASSDETSGRTDTQYF. The full variable domain, its missing parts supplied by reference TRBV2 and TRBJ2-3, is EPEVTQTPSHQVTQMGQEVILRCVPISNHLYFYWYRQILGQKVEFLVSFYNNEISEKSEIFDDQFSVERPDGSNFTLKIRSTKLEDSAMYFCASSDETSGRTDTQYFGPGTRLTVL.